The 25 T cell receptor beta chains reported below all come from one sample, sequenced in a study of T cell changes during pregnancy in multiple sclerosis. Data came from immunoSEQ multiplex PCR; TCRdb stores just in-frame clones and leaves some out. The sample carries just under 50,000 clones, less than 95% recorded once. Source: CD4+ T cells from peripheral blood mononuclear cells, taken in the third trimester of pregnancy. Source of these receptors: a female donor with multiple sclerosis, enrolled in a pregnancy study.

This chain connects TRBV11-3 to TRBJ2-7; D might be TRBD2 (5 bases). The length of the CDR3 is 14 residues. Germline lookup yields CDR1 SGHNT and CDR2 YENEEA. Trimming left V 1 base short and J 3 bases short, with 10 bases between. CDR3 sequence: CASSLGAVGYEQYF. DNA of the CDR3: TGTGCCAGCAGCTTAGGAGCGGTTGGCTACGAGCAGTACTTC. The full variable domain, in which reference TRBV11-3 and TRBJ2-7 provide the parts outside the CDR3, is EAGVVQSPRYKIIEKKQPVAFWCNPISGHNTLYWYLQNLGQGPELLIRYENEEAVDDSQLPKDRFSAERLKGVDSTLKIQPAELGDSAVYLCASSLGAVGYEQYFGPGTRLTVT.

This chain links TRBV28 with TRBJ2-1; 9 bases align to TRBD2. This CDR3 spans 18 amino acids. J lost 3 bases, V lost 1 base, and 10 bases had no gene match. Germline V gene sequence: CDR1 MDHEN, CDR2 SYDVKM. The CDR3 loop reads CASSLLAGGKGNYNEQFF. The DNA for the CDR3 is TGTGCCAGCAGTTTATTGGCGGGAGGGAAAGGAAACTACAATGAGCAGTTCTTC.

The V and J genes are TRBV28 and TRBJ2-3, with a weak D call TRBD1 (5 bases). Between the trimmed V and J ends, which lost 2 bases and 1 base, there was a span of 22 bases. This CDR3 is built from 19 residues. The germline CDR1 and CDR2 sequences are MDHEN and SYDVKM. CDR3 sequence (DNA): TGTGCCAGCAGTTTAAGTTTAACCCAGGGTATAAGGGGCACAGATACGCAGTATTTT. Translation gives CASSLSLTQGIRGTDTQYF.

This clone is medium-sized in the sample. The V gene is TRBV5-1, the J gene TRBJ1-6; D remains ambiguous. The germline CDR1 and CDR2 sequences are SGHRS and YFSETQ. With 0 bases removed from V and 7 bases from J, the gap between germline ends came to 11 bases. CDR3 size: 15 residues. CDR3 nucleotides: TGCGCCAGCAGCTTGGGAGACGGAGCAAATTCACCCCTCCACTTT. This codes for CASSLGDGANSPLHF.

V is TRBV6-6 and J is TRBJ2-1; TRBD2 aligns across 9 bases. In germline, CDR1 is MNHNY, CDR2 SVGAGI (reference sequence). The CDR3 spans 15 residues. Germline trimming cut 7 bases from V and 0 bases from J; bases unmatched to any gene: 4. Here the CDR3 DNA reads TGTGCCAGCAAGCTAGCGGGGAGCTCCTACAATGAGCAGTTCTTC. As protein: CASKLAGSSYNEQFF.

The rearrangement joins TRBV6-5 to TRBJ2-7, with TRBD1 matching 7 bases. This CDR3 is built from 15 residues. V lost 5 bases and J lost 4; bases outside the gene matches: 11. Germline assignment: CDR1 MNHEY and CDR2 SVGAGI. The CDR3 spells CASSRIRDSPYEQYF. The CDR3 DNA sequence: TGTGCCAGCAGTCGAATCCGGGACAGCCCTTACGAGCAGTACTTC.

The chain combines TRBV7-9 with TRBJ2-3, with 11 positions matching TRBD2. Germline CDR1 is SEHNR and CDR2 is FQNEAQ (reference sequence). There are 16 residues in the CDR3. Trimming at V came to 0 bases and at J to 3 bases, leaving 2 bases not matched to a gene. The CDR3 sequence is CASSLALAGGTDTQYF. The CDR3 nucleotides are TGTGCCAGCAGCTTAGCGCTAGCGGGGGGAACAGATACGCAGTATTTT.

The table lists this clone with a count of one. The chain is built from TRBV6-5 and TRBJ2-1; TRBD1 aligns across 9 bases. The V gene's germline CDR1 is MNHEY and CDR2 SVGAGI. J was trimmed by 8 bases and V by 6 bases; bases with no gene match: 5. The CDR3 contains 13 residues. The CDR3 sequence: CASSGTGPYEQFF. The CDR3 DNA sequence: TGTGCCAGCAGCGGGACAGGGCCCTATGAGCAGTTCTTC.

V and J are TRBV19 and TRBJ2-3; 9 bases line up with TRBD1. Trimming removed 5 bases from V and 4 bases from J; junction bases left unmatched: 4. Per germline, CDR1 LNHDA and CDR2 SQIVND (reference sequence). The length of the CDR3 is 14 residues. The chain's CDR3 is CASSGTGSPDTQYF. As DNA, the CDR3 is TGTGCCAGTAGTGGGACAGGGAGTCCAGATACGCAGTATTTT.

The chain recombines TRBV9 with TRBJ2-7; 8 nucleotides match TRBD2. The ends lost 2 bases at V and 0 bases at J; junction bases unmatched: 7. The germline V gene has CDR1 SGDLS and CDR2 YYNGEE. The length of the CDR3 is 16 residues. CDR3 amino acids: CASSVSPSGFSYEQYF. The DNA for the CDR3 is TGTGCCAGCAGCGTCTCCCCTAGCGGGTTCTCCTACGAGCAGTACTTC.

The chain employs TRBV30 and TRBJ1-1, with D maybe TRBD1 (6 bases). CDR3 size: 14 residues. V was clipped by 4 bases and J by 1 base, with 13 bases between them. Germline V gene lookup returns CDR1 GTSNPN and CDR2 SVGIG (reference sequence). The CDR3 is CAWNPGTKNTEAFF. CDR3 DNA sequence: TGTGCCTGGAATCCCGGGACAAAGAACACTGAAGCTTTCTTT.

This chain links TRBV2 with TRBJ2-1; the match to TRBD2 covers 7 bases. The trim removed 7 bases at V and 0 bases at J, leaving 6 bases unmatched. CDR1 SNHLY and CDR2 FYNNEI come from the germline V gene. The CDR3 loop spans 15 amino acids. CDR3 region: CASIQAGISYNEQFF. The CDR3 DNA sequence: TGTGCCAGCATACAAGCGGGGATCTCCTACAATGAGCAGTTCTTC.

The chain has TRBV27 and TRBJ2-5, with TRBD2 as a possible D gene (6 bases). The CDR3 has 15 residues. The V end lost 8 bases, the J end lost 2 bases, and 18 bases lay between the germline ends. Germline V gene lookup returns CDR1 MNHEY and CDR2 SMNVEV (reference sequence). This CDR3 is CASYSRLGGQETQYF. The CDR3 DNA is TGTGCCAGCTATTCCCGCCTTGGGGGGCAAGAGACCCAGTACTTC.

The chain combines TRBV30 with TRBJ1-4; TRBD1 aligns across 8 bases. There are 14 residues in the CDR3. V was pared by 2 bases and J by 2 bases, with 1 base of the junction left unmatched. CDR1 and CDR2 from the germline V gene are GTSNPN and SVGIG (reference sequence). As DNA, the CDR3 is TGTGCCTGGAGTCGGACAGGGACTAATGAAAAACTGTTTTTT. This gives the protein CAWSRTGTNEKLFF.

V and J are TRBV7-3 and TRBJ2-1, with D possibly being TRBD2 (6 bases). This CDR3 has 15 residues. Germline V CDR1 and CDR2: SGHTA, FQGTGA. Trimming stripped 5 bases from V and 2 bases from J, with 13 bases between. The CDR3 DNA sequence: TGTGCCAGCAGCCCTTGGGGGGATACCTACAATGAGCAGTTCTTC. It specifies CASSPWGDTYNEQFF.

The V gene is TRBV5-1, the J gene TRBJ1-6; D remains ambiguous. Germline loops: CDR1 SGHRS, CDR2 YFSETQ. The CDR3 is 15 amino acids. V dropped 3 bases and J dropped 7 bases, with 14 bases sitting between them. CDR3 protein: CASSSGSTGNSPLHF. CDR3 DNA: TGCGCCAGCAGCTCGGGTTCCACTGGGAATTCACCCCTCCACTTT.

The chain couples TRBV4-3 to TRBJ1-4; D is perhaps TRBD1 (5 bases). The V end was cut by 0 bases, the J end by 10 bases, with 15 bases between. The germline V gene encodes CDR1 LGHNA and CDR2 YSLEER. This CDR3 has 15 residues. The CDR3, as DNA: TGCGCCAGCAGCCAAGAAGGCGCCAGGGTAGTAAAACTGTTTTTT. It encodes CASSQEGARVVKLFF.

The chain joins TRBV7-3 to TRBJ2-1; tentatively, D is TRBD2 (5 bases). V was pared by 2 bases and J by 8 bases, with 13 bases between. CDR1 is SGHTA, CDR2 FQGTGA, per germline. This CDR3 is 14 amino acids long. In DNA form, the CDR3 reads TGTGCCAGCAGCTTACAGTCTAGCTTGGATGAGCAGTTCTTC. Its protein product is CASSLQSSLDEQFF.

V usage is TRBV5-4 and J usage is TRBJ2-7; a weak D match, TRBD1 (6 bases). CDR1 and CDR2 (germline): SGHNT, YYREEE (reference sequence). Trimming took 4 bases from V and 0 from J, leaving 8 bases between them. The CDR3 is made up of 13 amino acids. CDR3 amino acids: CASSRDTSYEQYF. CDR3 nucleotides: TGTGCCAGCAGCAGGGACACCTCCTACGAGCAGTACTTC.

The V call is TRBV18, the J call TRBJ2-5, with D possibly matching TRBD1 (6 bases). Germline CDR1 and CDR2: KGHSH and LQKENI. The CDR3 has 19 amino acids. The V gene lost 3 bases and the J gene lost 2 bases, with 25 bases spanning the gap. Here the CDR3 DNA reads TGTGCCAGCTCACCCACCCTAGTTCCTAGCCTTGGACAGCAAGAGACCCAGTACTTC. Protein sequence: CASSPTLVPSLGQQETQYF. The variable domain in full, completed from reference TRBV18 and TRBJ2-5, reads NAGVMQNPRHLVRRRGQEARLRCSPMKGHSHVYWYRQLPEEGLKFMVYLQKENIIDESGMPKERFSAEFPKEGPSILRIQQVVRGDSAAYFCASSPTLVPSLGQQETQYFGPGTRLLVL.

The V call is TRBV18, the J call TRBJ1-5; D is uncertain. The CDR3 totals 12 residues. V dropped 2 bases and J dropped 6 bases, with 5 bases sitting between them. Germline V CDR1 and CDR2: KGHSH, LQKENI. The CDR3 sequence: CASSPGGQPQHF. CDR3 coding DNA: TGTGCCAGCTCACCAGGCGGTCAGCCCCAGCATTTT.

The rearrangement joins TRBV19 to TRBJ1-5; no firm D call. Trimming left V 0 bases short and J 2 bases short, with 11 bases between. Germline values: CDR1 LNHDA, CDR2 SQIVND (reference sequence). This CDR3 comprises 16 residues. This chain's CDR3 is CASSIERARGNQPQHF. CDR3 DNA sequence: TGTGCCAGTAGTATAGAAAGGGCGAGGGGCAATCAGCCCCAGCATTTT.

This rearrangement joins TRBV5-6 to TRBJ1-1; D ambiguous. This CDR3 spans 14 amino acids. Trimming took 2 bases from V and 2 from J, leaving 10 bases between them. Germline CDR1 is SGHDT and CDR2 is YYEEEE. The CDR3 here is CASSFRRVNTEAFF. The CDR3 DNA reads TGTGCCAGCAGCTTCCGTCGGGTAAACACTGAAGCTTTCTTT.

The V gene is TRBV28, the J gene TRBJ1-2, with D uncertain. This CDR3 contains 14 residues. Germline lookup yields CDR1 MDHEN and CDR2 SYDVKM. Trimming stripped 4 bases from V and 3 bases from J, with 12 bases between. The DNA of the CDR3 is TGTGCCAGCAGTTCGGGGAGAGGCCACTATGGCTACACCTTC. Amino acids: CASSSGRGHYGYTF.

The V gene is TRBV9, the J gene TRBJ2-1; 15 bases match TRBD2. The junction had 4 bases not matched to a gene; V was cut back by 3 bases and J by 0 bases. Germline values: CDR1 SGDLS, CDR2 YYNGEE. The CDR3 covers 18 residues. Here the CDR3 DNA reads TGTGCCAGCAGCGCCGGACTAGCGGGAGGGAGCTCCTACAATGAGCAGTTCTTC. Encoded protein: CASSAGLAGGSSYNEQFF.